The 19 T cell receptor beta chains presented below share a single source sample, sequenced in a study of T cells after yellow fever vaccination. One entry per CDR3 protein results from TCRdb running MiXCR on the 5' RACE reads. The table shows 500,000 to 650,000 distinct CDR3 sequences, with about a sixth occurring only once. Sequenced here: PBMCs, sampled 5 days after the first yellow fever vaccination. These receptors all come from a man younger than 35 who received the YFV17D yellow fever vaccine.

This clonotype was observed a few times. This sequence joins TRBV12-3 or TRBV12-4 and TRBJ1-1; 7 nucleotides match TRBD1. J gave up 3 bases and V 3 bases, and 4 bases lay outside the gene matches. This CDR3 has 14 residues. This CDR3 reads CASSLAGGDTEAFF. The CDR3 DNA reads TGTGCCAGCAGTTTGGCAGGGGGGGACACTGAAGCTTTCTTT.

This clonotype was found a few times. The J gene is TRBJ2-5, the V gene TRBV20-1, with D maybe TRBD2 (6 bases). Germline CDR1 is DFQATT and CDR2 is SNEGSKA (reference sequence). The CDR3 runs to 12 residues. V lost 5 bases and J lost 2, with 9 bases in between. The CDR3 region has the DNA TGCAGTGCTCGACGGGGGCAAGAGACCCAGTACTTC. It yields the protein CSARRGQETQYF.

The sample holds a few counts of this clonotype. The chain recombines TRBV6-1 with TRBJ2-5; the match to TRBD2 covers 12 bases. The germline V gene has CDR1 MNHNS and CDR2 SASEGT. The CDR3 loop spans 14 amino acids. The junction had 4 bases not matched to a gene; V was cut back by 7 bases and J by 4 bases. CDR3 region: CASKSSGGAETQYF. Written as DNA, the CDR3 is TGTGCCAGCAAATCTAGCGGGGGGGCAGAGACCCAGTACTTC.

As DNA, the CDR3 is TGCGCCAGCAGCTTGGCGGGACAGGGAGGCGGCTACACCTTC. Its protein is CASSLAGQGGGYTF. The chain is built from TRBV5-1 and TRBJ1-2; 9 nucleotides line up with TRBD1. The CDR3 runs 14 residues. Germline trimming cut 0 bases from V and 8 bases from J; bases unmatched to any gene: 5. Germline CDR1 SGHRS, CDR2 YFSETQ.

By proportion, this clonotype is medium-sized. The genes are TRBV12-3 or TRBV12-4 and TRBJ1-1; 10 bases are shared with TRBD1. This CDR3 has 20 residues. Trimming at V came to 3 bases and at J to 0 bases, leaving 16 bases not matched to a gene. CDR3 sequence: CASSFLRGGTGDLVNTEAFF. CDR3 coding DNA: TGTGCCAGCAGTTTTCTTAGGGGCGGGACAGGGGATCTCGTGAACACTGAAGCTTTCTTT.

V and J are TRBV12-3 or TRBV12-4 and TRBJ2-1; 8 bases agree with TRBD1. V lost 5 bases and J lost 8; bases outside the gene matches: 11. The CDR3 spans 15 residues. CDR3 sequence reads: CASSPGTGTGDEQFF. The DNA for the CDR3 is TGTGCCAGCAGTCCGGGGACAGGAACCGGCGATGAGCAGTTCTTC.

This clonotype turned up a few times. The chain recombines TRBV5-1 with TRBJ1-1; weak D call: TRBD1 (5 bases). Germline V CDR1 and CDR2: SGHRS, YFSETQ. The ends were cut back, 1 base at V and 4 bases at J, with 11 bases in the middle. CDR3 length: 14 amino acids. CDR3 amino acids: CASSLKVGGTEAFF. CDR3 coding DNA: TGCGCCAGCAGCTTGAAGGTGGGGGGCACTGAAGCTTTCTTT. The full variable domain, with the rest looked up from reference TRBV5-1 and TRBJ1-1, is KAGVTQTPRYLIKTRGQQVTLSCSPISGHRSVSWYQQTPGQGLQFLFEYFSETQRNKGNFPGRFSGRQFSNSRSEMNVSTLELGDSALYLCASSLKVGGTEAFFGQGTRLTVV.

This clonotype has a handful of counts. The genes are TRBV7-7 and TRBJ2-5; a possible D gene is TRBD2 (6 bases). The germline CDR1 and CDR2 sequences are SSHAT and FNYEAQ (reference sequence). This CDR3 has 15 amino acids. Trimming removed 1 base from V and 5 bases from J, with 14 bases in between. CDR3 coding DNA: TGTGCCAGCAGCTTAGACCCTAGCGTTACGGAGACCCAGTACTTC. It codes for CASSLDPSVTETQYF.

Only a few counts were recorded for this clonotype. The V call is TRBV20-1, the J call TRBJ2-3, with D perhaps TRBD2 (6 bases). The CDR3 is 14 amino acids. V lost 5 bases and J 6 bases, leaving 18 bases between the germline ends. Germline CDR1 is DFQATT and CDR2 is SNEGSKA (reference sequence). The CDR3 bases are TGCAGTGCTTTTCAAGCGGGCCTGGGGGATACGCAGTATTTT. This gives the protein CSAFQAGLGDTQYF.

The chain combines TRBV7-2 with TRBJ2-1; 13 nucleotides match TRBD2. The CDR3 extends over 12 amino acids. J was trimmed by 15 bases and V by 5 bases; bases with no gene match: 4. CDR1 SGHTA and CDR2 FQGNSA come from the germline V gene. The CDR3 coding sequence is TGTGCCAGCAGCCCGGGACTAGCGGGGCCGTTCTTC. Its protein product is CASSPGLAGPFF.

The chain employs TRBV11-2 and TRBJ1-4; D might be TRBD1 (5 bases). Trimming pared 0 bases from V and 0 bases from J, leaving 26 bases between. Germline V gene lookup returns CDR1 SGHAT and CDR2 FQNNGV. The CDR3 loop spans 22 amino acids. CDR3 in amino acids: CASSLDPPDDPRRGATNEKLFF. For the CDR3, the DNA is TGTGCCAGCAGCTTAGATCCTCCAGATGACCCTAGAAGGGGAGCAACTAATGAAAAACTGTTTTTT.

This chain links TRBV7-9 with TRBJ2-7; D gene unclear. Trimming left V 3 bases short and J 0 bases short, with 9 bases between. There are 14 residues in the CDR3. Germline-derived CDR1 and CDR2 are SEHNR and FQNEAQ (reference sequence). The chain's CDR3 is CASSLDRSSYEQYV. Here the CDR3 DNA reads TGTGCCAGCAGCTTGGACCGGAGCTCCTACGAGCAGTACGTC.

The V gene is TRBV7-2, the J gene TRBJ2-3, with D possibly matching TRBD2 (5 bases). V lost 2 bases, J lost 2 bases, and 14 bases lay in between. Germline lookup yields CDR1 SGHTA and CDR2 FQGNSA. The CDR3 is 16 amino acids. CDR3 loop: CASSLLPAGITDTQYF. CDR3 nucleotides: TGTGCCAGCAGCTTACTACCAGCCGGGATCACAGATACGCAGTATTTT.

The CDR3: CSADPQGRTDTQYF. Here the CDR3 DNA reads TGCAGTGCTGATCCCCAGGGCCGCACAGATACGCAGTATTTT. This chain joins TRBV20-1 and TRBJ2-3; weak D call: TRBD1 (5 bases). V was clipped by 5 bases and J by 1 base, with 13 bases between them. CDR3 length: 14 amino acids. Germline CDR1 and CDR2: DFQATT and SNEGSKA (reference sequence).

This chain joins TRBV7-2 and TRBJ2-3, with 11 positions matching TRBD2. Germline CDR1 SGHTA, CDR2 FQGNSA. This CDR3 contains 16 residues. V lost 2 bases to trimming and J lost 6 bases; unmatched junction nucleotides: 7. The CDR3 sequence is CASSLFSGGGADTQYF. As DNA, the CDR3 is TGTGCCAGCAGCTTATTTAGCGGGGGGGGGGCGGATACGCAGTATTTT.

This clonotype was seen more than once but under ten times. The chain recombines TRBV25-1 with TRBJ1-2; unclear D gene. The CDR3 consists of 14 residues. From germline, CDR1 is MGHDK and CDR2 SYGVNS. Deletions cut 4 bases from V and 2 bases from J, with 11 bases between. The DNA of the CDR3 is TGTGCCAGCAGTGTTACGGGATACAACTATGGCTACACCTTC. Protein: CASSVTGYNYGYTF.

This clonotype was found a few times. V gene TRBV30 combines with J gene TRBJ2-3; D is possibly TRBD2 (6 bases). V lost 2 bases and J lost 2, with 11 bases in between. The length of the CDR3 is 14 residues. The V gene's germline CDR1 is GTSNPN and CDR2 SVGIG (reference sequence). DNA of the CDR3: TGTGCCTGGAGTCCGGGACTGCACACAGATACGCAGTATTTT. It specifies CAWSPGLHTDTQYF.

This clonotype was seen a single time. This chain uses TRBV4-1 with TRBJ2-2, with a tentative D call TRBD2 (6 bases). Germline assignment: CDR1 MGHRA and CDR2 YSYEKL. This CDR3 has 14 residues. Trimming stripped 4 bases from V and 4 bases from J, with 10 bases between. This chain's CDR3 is CASSLGEATGELFF. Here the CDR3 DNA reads TGCGCCAGCAGCCTCGGGGAGGCCACCGGGGAGCTGTTTTTT.

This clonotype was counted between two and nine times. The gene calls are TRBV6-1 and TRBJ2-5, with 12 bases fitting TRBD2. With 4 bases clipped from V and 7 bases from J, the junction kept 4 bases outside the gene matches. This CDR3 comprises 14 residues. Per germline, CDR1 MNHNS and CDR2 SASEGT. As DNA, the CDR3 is TGTGCCAGCAGTGCGACTAGCGGGGGTGGGACCCAGTACTTC. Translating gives CASSATSGGGTQYF.